The 24 T cell receptor beta chains reported below all come from one sample, sequenced in a study of T cell changes during pregnancy in multiple sclerosis. Some clones are missing from TCRdb's copy, which holds only in-frame ones; the method was immunoSEQ multiplex PCR. The sample has tens of thousands of clones, about nine tenths seen once; the top ten hold roughly 3.3%. This specimen consisted of peripheral blood, obtained in the first trimester of pregnancy. The receptors were gathered from a female donor in good health, enrolled as a control in a pregnancy study.

The V and J genes are TRBV10-3 and TRBJ2-7, with no clear D. The germline gives CDR1 ENHRY, CDR2 SYGVKD. V lost 0 bases and J lost 2, with 2 bases in between. The CDR3 has 12 amino acids. In DNA form, the CDR3 reads TGTGCCATCAGTGAGTCCGCCTACGAGCAGTACTTC. This encodes CAISESAYEQYF.

This clone has a single count. This chain joins TRBV5-8 and TRBJ1-1; possible D gene TRBD1, 5 bases. CDR1 is SGHTS, CDR2 YDEGEE, per germline. The CDR3 loop spans 14 amino acids. The V end was cut by 2 bases, the J end by 10 bases, with 18 bases between. In DNA, the CDR3 is TGTGCCAGCAGCTTACTCGGGCCCCAGGGAGGAGCTTTCTTT. It encodes CASSLLGPQGGAFF.

The chain links TRBV6-5 to TRBJ1-4, with TRBD1 identical over 9 bases. Per the germline V gene, CDR1 is MNHEY and CDR2 is SVGAGI. The CDR3 loop spans 15 amino acids. J was trimmed by 7 bases and V by 0 bases; bases with no gene match: 3. CDR3 in amino acids: CASSYSGQGGEKLFF. The CDR3 DNA sequence: TGTGCCAGCAGTTACTCGGGACAGGGAGGTGAAAAACTGTTTTTT.

The rearrangement joins TRBV7-8 to TRBJ1-1, with D perhaps matching TRBD1 (5 bases). With 3 bases removed from V and 5 bases from J, the gap between germline ends came to 19 bases. Germline V CDR1 and CDR2: SGHVS, FQNEAQ. The length of the CDR3 is 16 residues. As DNA, the CDR3 is TGTGCCAGCAGCTTTAGCCCTCTTGGGGGGGGGACTGAAGCTTTCTTT. It specifies CASSFSPLGGGTEAFF.

V is TRBV2 and J is TRBJ2-2; the match to TRBD1 covers 8 bases. In germline, CDR1 is SNHLY, CDR2 FYNNEI. The CDR3 has 15 residues. With 7 bases clipped from V and 1 base from J, the junction kept 5 bases outside the gene matches. For the CDR3, the DNA is TGTGCCAGCACTGTAGGGACAGGGAACACCGGGGAGCTGTTTTTT. Encoded protein: CASTVGTGNTGELFF.

The genes are TRBV10-2 and TRBJ2-7; tentative D call: TRBD2 (7 bases). The V end was cut by 2 bases, the J end by 0 bases, with 11 bases between. Germline loops: CDR1 WSHSY, CDR2 SAAADI. This CDR3 spans 15 amino acids. The CDR3 region is CASSEGGAGSYEQYF. CDR3 DNA sequence: TGCGCCAGCAGTGAGGGGGGGGCAGGCTCCTACGAGCAGTACTTC.

V and J are TRBV7-9 and TRBJ1-2; weak D call: TRBD1 (5 bases). CDR3 size: 15 residues. The V end was cut by 0 bases, the J end by 8 bases, with 16 bases between. CDR1 and CDR2 from the germline V gene are SEHNR and FQNEAQ (reference sequence). CDR3 bases: TGTGCCAGCAGCTTAGCGGGGGGAGTGCCGAGGGGCTACACCTTC. As protein: CASSLAGGVPRGYTF. Together with reference TRBV7-9 and TRBJ1-2, the CDR3 gives the full variable domain: DTGVSQNPRHKITKRGQNVTFRCDPISEHNRLYWYRQTLGQGPEFLTYFQNEAQLEKSRLLSDRFSAERPKGSFSTLEIQRTEQGDSAMYLCASSLAGGVPRGYTFGSGTRLTVV.

This clone was picked up a small number of times. The rearrangement joins TRBV4-3 to TRBJ1-1, with D possibly being TRBD1 (6 bases). CDR3 length equals 13 residues. Germline loops: CDR1 LGHNA, CDR2 YSLEER. V lost 4 bases to trimming and J lost 1 base, with 7 bases between them. DNA of the CDR3: TGCGCCAGCAGCCCGACAGGGAACACTGAAGCTTTCTTT. Translation gives CASSPTGNTEAFF.

The chain carries TRBV7-9 and TRBJ2-1, with D hard to call. V lost 5 bases, J lost 0 bases, and 11 bases lay in between. The V gene's germline CDR1 is SEHNR and CDR2 FQNEAQ (reference sequence). The CDR3 has 15 residues. The CDR3 is CASSTTDISYNEQFF. The DNA for the CDR3 is TGTGCCAGCAGCACCACTGACATCTCCTACAATGAGCAGTTCTTC.

The chain uses TRBV5-1 and TRBJ2-1; no clear D gene. This CDR3 has 14 amino acids. The V end was cut by 3 bases, the J end by 5 bases, with 12 bases between. The germline gives CDR1 SGHRS, CDR2 YFSETQ. The CDR3 DNA reads as TGCGCCAGCAGCTGGCGCGGTACTGACAATGAGCAGTTCTTC. Its translation: CASSWRGTDNEQFF.

The CDR3 DNA sequence: TGTGCCAGCAGTTACTATAAGGGAGGGGGCTATGGCTACACCTTC. This sequence encodes CASSYYKGGGYGYTF. The chain is built from TRBV6-5 and TRBJ1-2, with a tentative D call TRBD1 (6 bases). Germline V CDR1 and CDR2: MNHEY, SVGAGI. The CDR3 is 15 residues long. V shed 1 base and J shed 4 bases, with 13 bases lying between them.

CDR3 coding DNA: TGTGCCAGCAGTTACTCCGACACTGAAGCTTTCTTT. It translates to CASSYSDTEAFF. The J gene is TRBJ1-1, the V gene TRBV6-6, with unresolved D. The CDR3 covers 12 residues. From germline, CDR1 is MNHNY and CDR2 SVGAGI (reference sequence). Trimming removed 0 bases from V and 3 bases from J, with 2 bases in between.

The J gene is TRBJ2-6, the V gene TRBV9; D is possibly TRBD2 (5 bases). Germline assignment: CDR1 SGDLS and CDR2 YYNGEE. The CDR3 has 16 amino acids. V lost 5 bases, J lost 4 bases, and 16 bases lay in between. The CDR3 DNA follows: TGTGCCAGCAGTGGTTGGAGGCTGGGGGGGGCCAACGTCCTGACTTTC. It encodes CASSGWRLGGANVLTF.

V usage is TRBV19 and J usage is TRBJ1-4; D remains ambiguous. The CDR3 totals 14 residues. CDR1 is LNHDA, CDR2 SQIVND, per germline (reference sequence). Trimming took 8 bases from V and 5 from J, leaving 15 bases between them. The CDR3 loop is CASRTRAGNEKLFF. DNA of the CDR3: TGTGCCAGTCGCACGAGGGCGGGGAATGAAAAACTGTTTTTT.

This chain joins TRBV7-2 and TRBJ2-7; a possible D gene is TRBD2 (5 bases). The V end lost 4 bases, the J end lost 0 bases, and 13 bases lay between the germline ends. Germline loops: CDR1 SGHTA, CDR2 FQGNSA. This CDR3 has 15 residues. The CDR3 DNA sequence: TGTGCCAGCAGCTCGGCCCTTACTAGCTCCTACGAGCAGTACTTC. Its protein is CASSSALTSSYEQYF.

This chain links TRBV9 with TRBJ2-6, with TRBD1 matching 10 bases. The CDR3 extends over 18 amino acids. With 4 bases clipped from V and 3 bases from J, the junction kept 10 bases outside the gene matches. Germline assignment: CDR1 SGDLS and CDR2 YYNGEE. The CDR3 loop is CASSLTPTGGGGANVLTF. The CDR3 DNA reads TGTGCCAGCAGCCTCACCCCGACAGGGGGCGGTGGGGCCAACGTCCTGACTTTC.

The chain links TRBV28 to TRBJ1-1; no reliable D call. Trimming cost V 3 bases and J 10 bases, with 9 bases left between them. The CDR3 has 11 residues. CDR1 is MDHEN and CDR2 is SYDVKM in the germline V gene. CDR3 DNA sequence: TGTGCCAGCAGTTTCGGGTTACTAGCTTTCTTT. Residues: CASSFGLLAFF.

V is TRBV5-6 and J is TRBJ2-5; 8 bases match TRBD1. CDR1 is SGHDT and CDR2 is YYEEEE in the germline V gene. This CDR3 contains 14 residues. Trimming cost V 3 bases and J 3 bases; bases outside gene matches: 4. CDR3 nucleotide sequence: TGTGCCAGCAGCTCTATACAGGGGGAAGAGACCCAGTACTTC. It yields the protein CASSSIQGEETQYF.

This chain uses TRBV5-1 with TRBJ2-1; a possible D gene is TRBD1 (5 bases). Trimming shortened V by 0 bases and J by 10 bases, and 14 bases separated the two germline ends. This CDR3 contains 14 residues. Per the germline V gene, CDR1 is SGHRS and CDR2 is YFSETQ. Here the CDR3 reads CASSLAAWGGEQFF. The CDR3 nucleotides are TGCGCCAGCAGCTTGGCCGCGTGGGGCGGAGAGCAGTTCTTC.

The genes are TRBV5-4 and TRBJ2-3; unclear D gene. The germline V gene encodes CDR1 SGHNT and CDR2 YYREEE (reference sequence). Trimming cost V 4 bases and J 0 bases, with 15 bases left between them. The CDR3 length is 16 residues. The CDR3 DNA sequence: TGTGCCAGCAGCACCCGCCAGCGTACTAGCACAGATACGCAGTATTTT. It is translated as CASSTRQRTSTDTQYF.

The V gene is TRBV5-1, the J gene TRBJ1-2, with 8 bases identical to TRBD1. The CDR3 sequence is 15 residues long. V lost 4 bases, J lost 4 bases, and 9 bases stayed unmatched. Germline V CDR1 and CDR2: SGHRS, YFSETQ. Here the CDR3 reads CASSLNPDRAYGYTF. The CDR3 DNA reads as TGCGCCAGCAGCCTGAACCCGGACAGGGCCTATGGCTACACCTTC.

The chain is built from TRBV5-4 and TRBJ2-5; TRBD1 might be the D (6 bases). The V gene's germline CDR1 is SGHNT and CDR2 YYREEE (reference sequence). The length of the CDR3 is 14 residues. The ends were cut back, 8 bases at V and 0 bases at J, with 14 bases in the middle. CDR3: CARFLRGDQETQYF. The DNA of the CDR3 is TGTGCCAGATTCCTCAGGGGAGACCAAGAGACCCAGTACTTC.

This CDR3 is CASSLQPGGQDEQYF. The CDR3 DNA reads as TGTGCCAGCAGCTTGCAACCGGGGGGGCAGGACGAGCAGTACTTC. V gene TRBV5-5 combines with J gene TRBJ2-7, with TRBD2 matching over 8 bases. CDR3 length equals 15 residues. The V and J ends lost 1 base and 5 bases, in that order; junction bases with no gene match: 8. Germline CDR1 and CDR2: SGHKS and YYEKEE (reference sequence).

The chain joins TRBV29-1 to TRBJ2-7; D remains unclear. The V gene lost 6 bases and the J gene lost 5 bases, with 11 bases spanning the gap. The CDR3 length is 11 residues. Germline V gene sequence: CDR1 SQVTM, CDR2 ANQGSEA. The CDR3 region is CSVAAYDEQYF. In nucleotides, the CDR3 is TGCAGCGTCGCGGCATATGACGAGCAGTACTTC.